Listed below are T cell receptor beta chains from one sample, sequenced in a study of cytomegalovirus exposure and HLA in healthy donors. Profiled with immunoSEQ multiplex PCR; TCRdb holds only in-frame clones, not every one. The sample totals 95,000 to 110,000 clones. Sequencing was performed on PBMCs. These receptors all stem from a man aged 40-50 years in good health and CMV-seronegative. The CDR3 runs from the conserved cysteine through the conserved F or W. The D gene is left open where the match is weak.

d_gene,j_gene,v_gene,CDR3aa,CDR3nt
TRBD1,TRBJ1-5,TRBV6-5,CASTKGTVSNQPQHF,TGTGCCAGCACCAAAGGGACAGTATCCAATCAGCCCCAGCATTTT
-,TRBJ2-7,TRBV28,CASSFRGLLYEQYF,TGTGCCAGCAGTTTTAGGGGACTCCTCTACGAGCAGTACTTC
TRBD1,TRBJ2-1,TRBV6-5,CASSYFPGGAYNEQFF,TGTGCCAGCAGTTACTTTCCAGGGGGCGCCTACAATGAGCAGTTCTTC
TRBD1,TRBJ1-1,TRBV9,CASSSGTVNTEAFF,TGTGCCAGCAGCTCCGGGACAGTAAACACTGAAGCTTTCTTT
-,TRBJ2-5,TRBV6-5,CASSYEVGRVQETQYF,TGTGCCAGCAGTTACGAGGTGGGCAGGGTCCAAGAGACCCAGTACTTC
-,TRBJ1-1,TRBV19,CASSIGRGRDTEAFF,TGTGCCAGTAGTATAGGGAGGGGGAGGGATACTGAAGCTTTCTTT
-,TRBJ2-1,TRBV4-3,CASSQEGHQIPLTYNEQFF,TGCGCCAGCAGCCAAGAGGGACATCAGATCCCCTTGACCTACAATGAGCAGTTCTTC
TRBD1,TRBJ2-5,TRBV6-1,CASADRAETQYF,TGTGCCAGCGCCGACAGGGCAGAGACCCAGTACTTC
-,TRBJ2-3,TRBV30,CAWSVGGDYADTQYF,TGTGCCTGGAGCGTGGGGGGTGATTATGCGGATACGCAGTATTTT
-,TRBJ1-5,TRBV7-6,CASSARGGLSQPQHF,TGTGCCAGCAGCGCCCGCGGGGGCCTCTCTCAGCCCCAGCATTTT